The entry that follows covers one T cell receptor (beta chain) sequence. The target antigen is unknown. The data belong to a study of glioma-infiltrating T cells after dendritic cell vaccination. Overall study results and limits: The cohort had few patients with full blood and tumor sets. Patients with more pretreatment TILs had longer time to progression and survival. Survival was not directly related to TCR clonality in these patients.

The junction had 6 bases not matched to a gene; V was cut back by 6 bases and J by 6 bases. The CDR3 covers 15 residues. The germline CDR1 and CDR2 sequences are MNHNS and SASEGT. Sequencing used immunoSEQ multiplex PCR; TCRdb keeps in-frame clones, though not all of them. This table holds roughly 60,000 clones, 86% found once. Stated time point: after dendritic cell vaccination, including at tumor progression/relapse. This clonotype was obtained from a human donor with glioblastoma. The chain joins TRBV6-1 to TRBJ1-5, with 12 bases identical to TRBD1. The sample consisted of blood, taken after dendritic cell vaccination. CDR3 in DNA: TGTGCCAGCAGGGGGGGACAGGGGGCCCGTCAGCCCCAGCATTTT. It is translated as CASRGGQGARQPQHF.